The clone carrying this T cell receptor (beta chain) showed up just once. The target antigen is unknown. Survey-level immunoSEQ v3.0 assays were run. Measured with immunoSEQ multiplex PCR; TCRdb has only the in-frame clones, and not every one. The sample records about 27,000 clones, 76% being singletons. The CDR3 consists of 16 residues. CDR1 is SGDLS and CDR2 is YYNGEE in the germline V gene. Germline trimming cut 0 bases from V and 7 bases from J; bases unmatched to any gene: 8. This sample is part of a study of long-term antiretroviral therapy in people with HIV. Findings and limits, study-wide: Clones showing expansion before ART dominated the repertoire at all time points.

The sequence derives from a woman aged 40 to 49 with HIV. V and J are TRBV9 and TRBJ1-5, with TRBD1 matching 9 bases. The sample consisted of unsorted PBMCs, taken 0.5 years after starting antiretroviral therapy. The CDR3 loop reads CASSVGTGGSGQPQHF. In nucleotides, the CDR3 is TGTGCCAGCAGCGTAGGTACAGGGGGCTCGGGACAGCCCCAGCATTTT.